The 25 T cell receptor beta chains given below trace back to one sample, sequenced in a study of T cells in Graves' hyperthyroidism and ophthalmopathy (dated by TCRdb to between 2018 and 2021). Receptor amplification or capture employed multiplex PCR. The reads were generated on an Illumina HiSeq 2000. Amplification of TCR beta CDR3 regions was carried out from RNA transcripts. For the first round of RT-PCR on the TCR CDR3, the HTBI primer set was used together with the Qiagen OneStep RT-PCR kit. TCRdb trimmed the raw reads at Q25, called clones with MiXCR and kept productive beta chains. Rows are combined by CDR3 protein, so each entry shows the most common genes and DNA. The table for this sample lists approximately 600,000 distinct CDR3 sequences; roughly 15% of them were counted only once. The ten top clones hold 3% to 4.5% of the sample. The sequencing input was blood. The source of these receptors is a woman younger than 45 with Graves' hyperthyroidism.

This clonotype was recorded at least ten times. The chain employs TRBV20-1 and TRBJ2-3, with 10 bases fitting TRBD2. The CDR3 totals 14 residues. Germline CDR1 and CDR2: DFQATT and SNEGSKA (reference sequence). V lost 1 base, J lost 5 bases, and 3 bases stayed unmatched. In DNA, the CDR3 is TGCAGTGCTAGAGTAGCGGGAGGAGTAGATACGCAGTATTTT. Residues: CSARVAGGVDTQYF.

At least ten counts were recorded for this clonotype. This chain joins TRBV18 and TRBJ2-1, with D maybe TRBD2 (6 bases). Looked up from germline, CDR1 is KGHSH and CDR2 is LQKENI. CDR3 length: 14 residues. V was clipped by 3 bases and J by 4 bases, with 10 bases between them. The CDR3 sequence: CASSPRLVYNEQFF. The CDR3 DNA reads as TGTGCCAGCTCACCCAGACTAGTTTACAATGAGCAGTTCTTC.

CDR3 in amino acids: CSVELGKAFF. As DNA, the CDR3 is TGCAGCGTTGAACTGGGCAAAGCTTTCTTT. The chain has TRBV29-1 and TRBJ1-1; the D is unclear. Trimming took off 2 bases at V and 9 bases at J, with 7 bases between the two ends. The CDR3 has 10 amino acids. Per the germline V gene, CDR1 is SQVTM and CDR2 is ANQGSEA.

This clonotype was seen only a few times. This chain connects TRBV7-2 to TRBJ1-2, with 7 bases aligning to TRBD1. Germline trimming cut 5 bases from V and 2 bases from J; bases unmatched to any gene: 11. From germline, CDR1 is SGHTA and CDR2 FQGNSA. The CDR3 totals 16 residues. Here the CDR3 DNA reads TGTGCCAGCAGCCGCCTCCCGACAGGGATAAACTATGGCTACACCTTC. Amino acid sequence: CASSRLPTGINYGYTF.

This chain links TRBV28 with TRBJ1-2, with unresolved D. The germline gives CDR1 MDHEN, CDR2 SYDVKM. Trimming took off 5 bases at V and 2 bases at J, with 21 bases between the two ends. CDR3 length: 17 amino acids. The CDR3 protein is CASSPPRGRAYNYGYTF. The CDR3 DNA follows: TGTGCCAGCAGTCCCCCTCGTGGCAGAGCTTACAACTATGGCTACACCTTC.

This clonotype was seen at least ten times. The V and J genes are TRBV12-3 or TRBV12-4 and TRBJ2-1; D remains unclear. V was pared by 9 bases and J by 9 bases, with 15 bases between. The CDR3 has 12 residues. The chain's CDR3 is CASRFNVGEQFF. The CDR3 nucleotides are TGTGCCAGTAGATTCAACGTCGGTGAGCAGTTCTTC.

V is TRBV5-6 and J is TRBJ1-1, with D maybe TRBD1 (5 bases). CDR3 length: 15 residues. V lost 3 bases and J 6 bases, leaving 18 bases between the germline ends. The germline V gene encodes CDR1 SGHDT and CDR2 YYEEEE. DNA of the CDR3: TGTGCCAGCAGCTATGCCCATGACAGAGGCCCTGAAGCTTTCTTT. Encoded protein: CASSYAHDRGPEAFF.

This clonotype was seen at least ten times. This chain uses TRBV30 with TRBJ1-1; a weak D match, TRBD1 (6 bases). The CDR3 is 15 amino acids. Trimming stripped 3 bases from V and 5 bases from J, with 19 bases between. Germline V gene data show CDR1 as GTSNPN and CDR2 as SVGIG (reference sequence). The CDR3 nucleotides are TGTGCCTGGAGCAACTCGAAGGGGGAGAGTACTGAAGCTTTCTTT. It specifies CAWSNSKGESTEAFF.

This clonotype has only a few counts. An end of the junction differs from the germline gene, which may be a read error. The chain combines TRBV5-1 with TRBJ1-4, with a tentative D call TRBD1 (6 bases). Per the germline V gene, CDR1 is SGHRS and CDR2 is YFSETQ. This CDR3 is 15 amino acids long. The CDR3 is CASSSRGQPNEKLFF. As DNA, the CDR3 is TGTGCCAGCAGCTCCAGGGGCCAGCCTAATGAAAAACTGTTTTTT.

This clonotype was counted ten times or more. This chain connects TRBV5-1 to TRBJ2-1; 8 positions agree with TRBD2. CDR1 and CDR2 (germline): SGHRS, YFSETQ. V gave up 0 bases and J gave up 1 base; unmatched junction bases: 6. The CDR3 length is 17 residues. The DNA for the CDR3 is TGCGCCAGCAGCTTGGTCGGGAGGGCCGGGTCCTACAATGAGCAGTTCTTC. Amino acid sequence: CASSLVGRAGSYNEQFF.

This rearrangement joins TRBV19 to TRBJ2-3; D is unclear. In germline, CDR1 is LNHDA, CDR2 SQIVND (reference sequence). The V gene lost 3 bases and the J gene lost 6 bases, with 16 bases spanning the gap. The CDR3 runs to 15 residues. Here the CDR3 reads CASSIMGYALDTQYF. The CDR3 nucleotides read TGTGCCAGTAGTATTATGGGGTACGCACTTGATACGCAGTATTTT.

This clonotype was detected ten times or more. The chain's CDR3 is CATSRGGGYHNEQFF. The DNA for the CDR3 is TGTGCCACCAGCAGAGGCGGAGGCTATCACAATGAGCAGTTCTTC. J is TRBJ2-1 and V is TRBV15, with a possible D match to TRBD2 (5 bases). V dropped 1 base and J dropped 5 bases, with 12 bases sitting between them. Germline V gives CDR1 LNHNV, CDR2 YYDKDF (reference sequence). The CDR3 is 15 amino acids.

This clonotype was found a few times. The V call is TRBV28, the J call TRBJ2-2; the D gene is possibly TRBD1 (6 bases). Between the trimmed V and J ends, which lost 6 bases and 3 bases, there was a span of 14 bases. The CDR3 is 15 amino acids. Germline CDR1 MDHEN, CDR2 SYDVKM. The CDR3 region is CASSIGGLDTGELFF. Written as DNA, the CDR3 is TGTGCCAGCAGCATAGGGGGTCTGGACACCGGGGAGCTGTTTTTT.

In this sample, this clonotype turned up a few times. A junction end diverges from the germline sequence, so it may reflect a read error. V and J are TRBV2 and TRBJ2-7, with TRBD2 as a possible D gene (5 bases). The length of the CDR3 is 12 residues. In germline, CDR1 is SNHLY, CDR2 FYNNEI. CDR3 residues: CASSEYDYGQYF. CDR3 coding DNA: TGTGCCAGCAGTGAGTACGACTACGGGCAGTACTTC.

The table lists this clonotype with a few counts. The rearrangement uses TRBV28 and TRBJ2-1; 8 bases align to TRBD2. The CDR3 consists of 18 residues. Losses at the gene ends were 10 bases for V and 4 bases for J; bases not matched to a gene: 21. From germline, CDR1 is MDHEN and CDR2 SYDVKM. The CDR3 protein is CATYSPNSLAGRYNEQFF. The CDR3, as DNA: TGTGCCACCTATTCTCCGAATAGTTTAGCGGGGAGATACAATGAGCAGTTCTTC.

Many counts were recorded for this clonotype. V gene TRBV2 combines with J gene TRBJ2-2; D gene unclear. This CDR3 is 13 amino acids long. CDR1 and CDR2 from the germline V gene are SNHLY and FYNNEI. Trimming removed 7 bases at V and 1 base at J, with 7 bases between. CDR3 bases: TGTGCCAGCAACAGAGAGAACACCGGGGAGCTGTTTTTT. This encodes CASNRENTGELFF.

This clonotype showed up many times. V gene TRBV5-1 combines with J gene TRBJ1-1; D is undetermined. This CDR3 has 13 amino acids. Germline values: CDR1 SGHRS, CDR2 YFSETQ. Trimming shortened V by 2 bases and J by 4 bases, and 9 bases separated the two germline ends. CDR3 residues: CASSLTVGTEAFF. The CDR3 bases are TGCGCCAGCAGCTTAACCGTCGGCACTGAAGCTTTCTTT.

This clonotype has a count of ten or more. The chain recombines TRBV28 with TRBJ2-5, with TRBD2 matching over 11 bases. The CDR3 contains 16 residues. V shed 5 bases, J shed 1 base, and the junction held 6 bases outside the gene matches. Germline values: CDR1 MDHEN, CDR2 SYDVKM. The CDR3 region is CASSARGTSGQETQYF. CDR3 DNA: TGTGCCAGCAGTGCTCGCGGGACTAGCGGCCAAGAGACCCAGTACTTC. Variable domain in full (rest from reference TRBV28 and TRBJ2-5): DVKVTQSSRYLVKRTGEKVFLECVQDMDHENMFWYRQDPGLGLRLIYFSYDVKMKEKGDIPEGYSVSREKKERFSLILESASTNQTSMYLCASSARGTSGQETQYFGPGTRLLVL.

The chain has TRBV6-1 and TRBJ1-3; D not certain. Germline CDR1 and CDR2: MNHNS and SASEGT. The V end was cut by 5 bases, the J end by 0 bases, with 11 bases between. The CDR3 totals 15 residues. Here the CDR3 DNA reads TGTGCCAGCAGTCTCGACCGATACTCTGGAAACACCATATATTTT. It specifies CASSLDRYSGNTIYF.

This clonotype occurred many times. This chain uses TRBV28 with TRBJ2-3; D may correspond to TRBD1 or TRBD2 (5 bases each). Germline V gives CDR1 MDHEN, CDR2 SYDVKM. V lost 6 bases and J lost 10, with 14 bases in between. The CDR3 extends over 12 amino acids. The CDR3 sequence is CASSSGSRAQYF. The CDR3 bases are TGTGCCAGCAGCTCAGGGAGTAGGGCGCAGTATTTT.

The table lists this clonotype with many counts. The chain employs TRBV27 and TRBJ2-7; D might be TRBD2 (5 bases). Germline CDR1 reads MNHEY; CDR2 reads SMNVEV (reference sequence). The V and J ends lost 6 bases and 6 bases respectively, with 9 bases between them. The CDR3 runs 11 residues. The CDR3 coding sequence is TGTGCCAGCAGGACTAATAGCGAGCAGTACTTC. Translated: CASRTNSEQYF.

This clonotype was seen more than once but under ten times. The V gene is TRBV4-1, the J gene TRBJ2-7, with TRBD2 as a possible D gene (5 bases). Germline CDR1 reads MGHRA; CDR2 reads YSYEKL. The germline V and J ends were trimmed by 0 bases and 1 base, with 16 bases remaining between them. The CDR3 loop spans 17 amino acids. CDR3 protein: CASSQDRGGRFSYEQYF. CDR3 DNA sequence: TGCGCCAGCAGCCAAGATCGGGGTGGCAGGTTTTCCTACGAGCAGTACTTC.

This clonotype appeared a few times. This chain uses TRBV30 with TRBJ1-1; the D is unclear. V lost 4 bases, J lost 0 bases, and 12 bases lay in between. The CDR3 has 14 amino acids. Germline V lookup: CDR1 GTSNPN, CDR2 SVGIG (reference sequence). CDR3 residues: CAWTAVNLNTEAFF. The CDR3 DNA is TGTGCCTGGACTGCAGTTAACCTGAACACTGAAGCTTTCTTT.

This clonotype was observed a handful of times. The chain joins TRBV19 to TRBJ2-7, with a weak D call TRBD1 (5 bases). Germline-derived CDR1 and CDR2 are LNHDA and SQIVND (reference sequence). The CDR3 extends over 14 amino acids. V was pared by 1 base and J by 2 bases, with 9 bases between. The CDR3 reads CASSIGGNAYEQYF. As DNA, the CDR3 is TGTGCCAGTAGTATAGGGGGCAACGCCTACGAGCAGTACTTC.

This clonotype was counted many times. The genes are TRBV2 and TRBJ2-7; possible D gene TRBD1, 6 bases. The CDR3 spans 15 residues. Germline CDR1 is SNHLY and CDR2 is FYNNEI. Trimming pared 3 bases from V and 0 bases from J, leaving 12 bases between. CDR3 amino acids: CASSDPTGNSYEQYF. Written as DNA, the CDR3 is TGTGCCAGCAGTGACCCGACAGGAAACTCCTACGAGCAGTACTTC. The full variable domain, completed using reference TRBV2 and TRBJ2-7, is EPEVTQTPSHQVTQMGQEVILRCVPISNHLYFYWYRQILGQKVEFLVSFYNNEISEKSEIFDDQFSVERPDGSNFTLKIRSTKLEDSAMYFCASSDPTGNSYEQYFGPGTRLTVT.